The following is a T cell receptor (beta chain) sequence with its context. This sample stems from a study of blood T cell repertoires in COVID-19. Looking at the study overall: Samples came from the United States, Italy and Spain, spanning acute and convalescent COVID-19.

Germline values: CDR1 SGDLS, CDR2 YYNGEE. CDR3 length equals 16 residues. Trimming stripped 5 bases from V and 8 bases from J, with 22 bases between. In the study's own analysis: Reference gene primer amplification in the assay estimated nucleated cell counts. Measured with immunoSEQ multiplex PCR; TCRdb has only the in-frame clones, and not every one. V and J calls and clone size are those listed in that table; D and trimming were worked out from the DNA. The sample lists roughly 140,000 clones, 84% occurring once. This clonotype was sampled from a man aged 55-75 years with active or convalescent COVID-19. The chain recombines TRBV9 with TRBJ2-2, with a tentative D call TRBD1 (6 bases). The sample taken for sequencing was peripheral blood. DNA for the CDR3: TGTGCCAGCAGTACGAATAGCGCTTCAGGGACAGGGGAGCTGTTTTTT. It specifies CASSTNSASGTGELFF.